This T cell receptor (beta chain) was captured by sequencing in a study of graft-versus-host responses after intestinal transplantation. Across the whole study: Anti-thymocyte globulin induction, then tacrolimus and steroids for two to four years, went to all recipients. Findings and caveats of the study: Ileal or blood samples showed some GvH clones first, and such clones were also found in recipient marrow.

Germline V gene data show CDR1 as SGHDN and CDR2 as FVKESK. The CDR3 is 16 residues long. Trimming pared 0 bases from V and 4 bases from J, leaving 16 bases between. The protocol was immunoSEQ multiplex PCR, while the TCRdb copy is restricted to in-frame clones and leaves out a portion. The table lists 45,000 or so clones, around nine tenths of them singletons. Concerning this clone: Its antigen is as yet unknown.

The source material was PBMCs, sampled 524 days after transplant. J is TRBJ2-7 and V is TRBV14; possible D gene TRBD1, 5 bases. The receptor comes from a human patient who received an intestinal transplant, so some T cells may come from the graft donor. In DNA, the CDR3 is TGTGCCAGCAGCCAAGATCCGTGGAGCAGGGCGTACGAGCAGTACTTC. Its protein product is CASSQDPWSRAYEQYF.